This T cell receptor (beta chain) originates from a study of T cell repertoires in cytomegalovirus infection. Findings and limits, study-wide: The ex vivo response was dominated by HLA-C-restricted CMV-specific TCR beta clonotypes.

Trimming cost V 7 bases and J 4 bases; bases outside gene matches: 6. Germline loops: CDR1 MNHEY, CDR2 SMNVEV (reference sequence). CDR3 length: 13 residues. On this clonotype: Its antigen is as yet unknown.

TCRdb ran MiXCR on the reads and lists one entry per CDR3 protein. Of about 85,000 distinct CDR3 sequences in the sample, under 55% were seen once. This clonotype was sampled from a human donor in good health (CMV status not recorded). Some clones in this sample may be carry-over from other donors' samples. This chain connects TRBV27 to TRBJ1-1; TRBD1 matches 7 bases. Here the sequenced sample was CD8+ T cells from cultured PBMCs, taken from culture after CMV antigen stimulation. For the CDR3, the DNA is TGTGCCAGCACGACAGGGTCTGGCACTGAAGCTTTCTTT. Translating it yields CASTTGSGTEAFF.